This T cell receptor (beta chain) was found in a study of shared clonotypes between healthy human individuals. Overall study results and limits: In this cohort, only blood was sampled, and tissue repertoires likely differ. Donors were few, which limited the genetic and exposure-history diversity represented.

Points on this clone: Its antigen is unidentified. The sample contains more than one DNA sequence encoding this CDR3.

Naive CD8 cells lacked CD45RO, underwent positive selection for CCR7 and left out terminally differentiated effector memory CD45RA+ cells. The CDR3 sequence is 13 residues long. V was shortened by 2 bases and J by 1 base, with 7 bases between the two germline ends. The germline V gene has CDR1 SGHRS and CDR2 YFSETQ. TCRdb's table, derived via immunoSEQ multiplex PCR, lists solely in-frame clones and lacks some. This table holds roughly 2.1 million clones, about 92% found once. The sample was naive CD8+ T cells from PBMCs. V gene TRBV5-1 combines with J gene TRBJ2-7, with D unclear. The receptor was isolated from a young man in good health. Some clones in this sample may be carry-over from other donors' samples. The CDR3 nucleotides are TGCGCCAGCAGCTTCGACCGTTCCTACGAGCAGTACTTC. This codes for CASSFDRSYEQYF.